This note documents a single T cell receptor beta chain sequence. Profiled with immunoSEQ multiplex PCR; TCRdb holds only in-frame clones, not every one. The repertoire holds approximately 330,000 clones, with 80% to 90% as singletons. The data belong to a study of blood T cell repertoires in COVID-19. This clonotype was sampled from a young man with COVID-19, enrolled during active disease. Sequencing was done on a sample of peripheral blood.

CDR3 sequence (DNA): TGTGCCAGCAGATTAGCGGGAGGCTCGTACGAGCAGTACTTC. As protein: CASRLAGGSYEQYF. The chain joins TRBV6-6 to TRBJ2-7; TRBD2 aligns across 10 bases. The CDR3 runs 14 residues. J gave up 4 bases and V 6 bases, and 6 bases lay outside the gene matches. Germline V lookup: CDR1 MNHNY, CDR2 SVGAGI (reference sequence).